This T cell receptor beta chain was recovered during a study of blood T cell repertoires in COVID-19. The data were produced by immunoSEQ multiplex PCR, yet TCRdb's version contains in-frame clones alone and is incomplete. This sample yields 150,000 or so clones, of which roughly nine tenths are seen a single time; 3.5% to 4% belongs to the top ten. The source material was peripheral blood. This receptor was obtained from a woman aged 65 to 85 with acute or convalescent COVID-19.

Written as DNA, the CDR3 is TGTGCCAGTAGTGCTATTAGCGGGAGGGGAAACACCGGGGAGCTGTTTTTT. Residues: CASSAISGRGNTGELFF. V gene TRBV19 combines with J gene TRBJ2-2, with 11 positions matching TRBD2. Per the germline V gene, CDR1 is LNHDA and CDR2 is SQIVND (reference sequence). Losses at the gene ends were 5 bases for V and 2 bases for J; bases not matched to a gene: 7. The CDR3 has 17 amino acids.